This T cell receptor beta chain was identified during a study of OX40 agonist ivuxolimab in advanced cancers. Looking at the study overall: An agonistic anti-OX40 (CD134) antibody, ivuxolimab, was used to treat the patients. Melanoma, hepatocellular carcinoma, head and neck or renal cell cancer occurred in dose-escalation patients. Study-level results: A proportion of nonresponders additionally exhibited low normalized T-cell clonal expansion.

As regards this clone: Its antigen is unidentified.

CDR3 size: 13 residues. The ends were cut back, 4 bases at V and 6 bases at J, with 10 bases in the middle. The germline V gene encodes CDR1 MGHRA and CDR2 YSYEKL. Libraries were prepared by immunoSEQ multiplex PCR; TCRdb keeps only in-frame clonotypes and omits some of them. Of tens of thousands of clones listed, about 88% are singletons. The V call is TRBV4-1, the J call TRBJ1-5; no clear D gene. The input for sequencing was CD4+ or CD8+ T cells sorted from blood, taken in a trial of the OX40 agonist ivuxolimab. The clonotype originates from an adult with an advanced solid tumor such as melanoma, head and neck, liver or kidney cancer. The CDR3 loop is CASSPEGRQPQHF. The CDR3, as DNA: TGCGCCAGCAGCCCCGAAGGGCGTCAGCCCCAGCATTTT.